The sequence of this T cell receptor (beta chain) was determined in a study of blood T cells in healthy people across ages. This clonotype has ten or more counts. Next came a second PCR, run for roughly 7 to 12 cycles, which used a sample-barcoded 5' primer along with a J-beta primer mix. Via MiXCR, TCRdb re-called the 5' RACE reads, giving one row per CDR3 protein. The repertoire consists of roughly 800,000 distinct CDR3 sequences, with nearly 60% occurring once and the leading ten covering 22%. Sequenced material: blood. This TCR came from a man aged 25-45 years in good health.

The CDR3 is CASTVVGRETQYF. Here the CDR3 DNA reads TGTGCCAGCACTGTGGTGGGTAGAGAGACCCAGTACTTC. The V gene is TRBV28, the J gene TRBJ2-5; D unclear. CDR1 MDHEN and CDR2 SYDVKM come from the germline V gene. Trimming pared 7 bases from V and 4 bases from J, leaving 13 bases between. The CDR3 is 13 residues long.